This entry describes one T cell receptor (beta chain). This specimen comes from a study of PD-1 and CTLA-4 blockade in melanoma. This CDR3 comprises 14 residues. The germline CDR1 and CDR2 sequences are SGHTA and FQGNSA. V shed 4 bases and J shed 3 bases, with 12 bases lying between them. Using immunoSEQ multiplex PCR, the repertoire was profiled, and TCRdb retains in-frame clones only, with some absent. The data hold nearly 30,000 clones, with around nine tenths observed a single time. The receptor was derived from a human donor with melanoma. The V and J genes are TRBV7-2 and TRBJ1-2; a possible D gene is TRBD1 (5 bases). This material consisted of CD8+ T cells from peripheral blood, taken before anti-PD-1 treatment. In DNA form, the CDR3 reads TGTGCCAGCAGCTGGGGAGGGGAGGACTATGGCTACACCTTC. The encoded protein is CASSWGGEDYGYTF. Supplemented by reference TRBV7-2 and TRBJ1-2, the full variable domain reads GAGVSQSPSNKVTEKGKDVELRCDPISGHTALYWYRQSLGQGLEFLIYFQGNSAPDKSGLPSDRFSAERTGGSVSTLTIQRTQQEDSAVYLCASSWGGEDYGYTFGSGTRLTVV.